The 10 T cell receptor beta chains presented below share a single source sample, sequenced in a study of PD-1 blockade in classical Hodgkin lymphoma. The patients all showed relapse after autologous stem cell transplantation, while their brentuximab vedotin exposure varied. TCRdb's copy holds only in-frame clones and misses some; the assay was immunoSEQ multiplex PCR. This table holds approximately 60,000 clones, around 89% found once. The sample consisted of peripheral blood mononuclear cells (PBMCs), taken at baseline. Source of these receptors: a human donor with classical Hodgkin lymphoma.

This clone is a singleton in its sample. The chain couples TRBV7-6 to TRBJ1-3; 7 nucleotides match TRBD1. The CDR3 covers 16 residues. Looked up from germline, CDR1 is SGHVS and CDR2 is FNYEAQ. V trimming: 5 bases; J trimming: 4 bases; junction bases outside the gene matches: 11. DNA of the CDR3: TGTGCCAGCAGCCTCTCAGGGGGGGCTGGGGGAAACACCATATATTTT. Its translation: CASSLSGGAGGNTIYF.

The chain is built from TRBV6-6 and TRBJ2-1; 7 bases are shared with TRBD1. The CDR3 covers 16 residues. Looked up from germline, CDR1 is MNHNY and CDR2 is SVGAGI (reference sequence). J gave up 3 bases and V 5 bases, and 10 bases lay outside the gene matches. CDR3 in DNA: TGTGCCAGCAGTCCCGGCGCAGGGGGATACTACAATGAGCAGTTCTTC. It is translated as CASSPGAGGYYNEQFF.

The gene calls are TRBV7-9 and TRBJ2-5; D ambiguous. From germline, CDR1 is SEHNR and CDR2 FQNEAQ (reference sequence). The CDR3 is 14 amino acids. V was clipped by 5 bases and J by 4 bases, with 14 bases between them. CDR3 DNA: TGTGCCAGCAGCCGTTCACTAAACCGAGAGACCCAGTACTTC. Amino acid sequence: CASSRSLNRETQYF.

CDR3: CASSLETGGSTGELFF. CDR3 sequence (DNA): TGCGCCAGCAGCCTAGAGACAGGGGGCTCCACCGGGGAGCTGTTTTTT. The chain employs TRBV5-1 and TRBJ2-2; 10 nucleotides match TRBD1. Per germline, CDR1 SGHRS and CDR2 YFSETQ. The CDR3 runs 16 residues. Trimming took 4 bases from V and 4 from J; bases not matched to a gene: 7.

This clone was observed a single time. The chain joins TRBV7-8 to TRBJ2-1, with 9 positions matching TRBD2. CDR3 length: 16 residues. V lost 4 bases to trimming and J lost 9 bases; unmatched junction nucleotides: 13. In germline, CDR1 is SGHVS, CDR2 FQNEAQ. The CDR3 reads CASSSYGGGAVGEQFF. Written as DNA, the CDR3 is TGTGCCAGCAGCTCCTATGGCGGGGGGGCCGTTGGTGAGCAGTTCTTC.

The rearrangement links TRBV6-4 to TRBJ1-6; D is undetermined. V was trimmed by 2 bases and J by 7 bases, leaving 9 bases between them. The germline V gene has CDR1 MRHNA and CDR2 SNTAGT. This CDR3 region has 14 residues. CDR3: CASSDGQKNSPLHF. CDR3 in DNA: TGTGCCAGCAGTGACGGGCAGAAAAATTCACCCCTCCACTTT.

This rearrangement joins TRBV30 to TRBJ1-2, with D unclear. V was cut by 0 bases and J by 10 bases, with 9 bases left in between. The germline V gene has CDR1 GTSNPN and CDR2 SVGIG (reference sequence). This CDR3 has 11 residues. The CDR3 loop reads CAWSVSFDYTF. CDR3 DNA: TGTGCCTGGAGTGTATCCTTTGACTACACCTTC.

A remark on this clone: This CDR3 fails to terminate in the conserved phenylalanine or tryptophan, so it likely reflects a read error. This rearrangement joins TRBV7-6 to TRBJ1-2; 7 bases map to TRBD1. The ends lost 1 base at V and 11 bases at J; junction bases unmatched: 16. CDR3 length equals 16 residues. Per germline, CDR1 SGHVS and CDR2 FNYEAQ. CDR3 DNA: TGTGCCAGCAGCTTAGAGCTTTTGTGGGGACAGTCTCGGTACACCCTC. It translates to CASSLELLWGQSRYTL.

This clone was counted a few times. The chain is built from TRBV7-6 and TRBJ2-2; D is possibly TRBD1 (5 bases). The CDR3 is 12 residues long. With 8 bases removed from V and 6 bases from J, the gap between germline ends came to 10 bases. The germline V gene encodes CDR1 SGHVS and CDR2 FNYEAQ. The CDR3 coding sequence is TGTGCCAGCGGCCCAGGGCCCGGGGAGCTGTTTTTT. It yields the protein CASGPGPGELFF.

The rearrangement joins TRBV6-5 to TRBJ1-6; maybe TRBD1 (5 bases). CDR1 and CDR2 (germline): MNHEY, SVGAGI. The CDR3 length is 14 residues. V lost 4 bases and J 6 bases, leaving 10 bases between the germline ends. Written as DNA, the CDR3 is TGTGCCAGCAGTTTCCAGGGTAGTAATTCACCCCTCCACTTT. The encoded protein is CASSFQGSNSPLHF.